This T cell receptor beta chain came from a study of a mutant IDH1 vaccine in newly diagnosed glioma. The protocol was immunoSEQ multiplex PCR, while the TCRdb copy is restricted to in-frame clones and leaves out a portion. Of fewer than 70,000 clones detected, about 80% appear once; the ten largest clones hold approximately 3.8%. The CDR3 loop spans 16 amino acids. Looked up from germline, CDR1 is MNHEY and CDR2 is SMNVEV (reference sequence). The trim removed 1 base at V and 0 bases at J, leaving 1 base unmatched. Time point in this sample: week 11, during vaccination. The study gave 300 ug of mutant IDH1 20-mer peptide per vaccine dose, with topical imiquimod. Notes on this clone: Antigen specificity is unknown.

The rearrangement uses TRBV27 and TRBJ2-1; 9 nucleotides align to TRBD2. This clonotype originated in a man aged 25-40 years with glioma. The sequencing used PBMCs, collected from a glioma patient whose treatment included an IDH1 peptide vaccine. The CDR3 region has the DNA TGTGCCAGCAGTTTATTTAGCGGGAGCTCCTACAATGAGCAGTTCTTC. Translation gives CASSLFSGSSYNEQFF.